This passage covers 17 T cell receptor beta chains from one sample sequenced in a study of T cells in Graves' hyperthyroidism and ophthalmopathy. Amplification targeted TCR beta CDR3 regions from RNA transcripts. The HTBI set primed first-round TCR CDR3 RT-PCR. MiXCR was run by TCRdb on the multiplex PCR reads, yielding one entry per CDR3 protein. Among some 620,000 distinct CDR3 sequences listed, 15% to 20% were seen once. Source material: blood. The receptors were sampled from a woman under 40 with Graves' hyperthyroidism.

This clonotype was seen a handful of times. The rearrangement uses TRBV24-1 and TRBJ2-1; either TRBD1 or TRBD2 may supply D (5 bases each). CDR1 and CDR2 (germline): KGHDR, SFDVKD. With 7 bases removed from V and 7 bases from J, the gap between germline ends came to 7 bases. The CDR3 sequence is 11 residues long. CDR3: CATRGENEQFF. In nucleotides, the CDR3 is TGTGCCACCAGGGGGGAAAATGAGCAGTTCTTC.

This clonotype has just a few counts. This chain links TRBV7-9 with TRBJ2-7; the match to TRBD2 covers 8 bases. Germline trimming cut 11 bases from V and 7 bases from J; bases unmatched to any gene: 16. The CDR3 is 14 residues long. Per germline, CDR1 SEHNR and CDR2 FQNEAQ (reference sequence). CDR3 DNA: TGTGCCTGGACCCCGGGACTAGAAAACAATGAGCAGTACTTC. It is translated as CAWTPGLENNEQYF.

This clonotype was recorded a few times. The V and J genes are TRBV5-6 and TRBJ2-7, with D maybe TRBD1 (6 bases). With 0 bases removed from V and 0 bases from J, the gap between germline ends came to 10 bases. The length of the CDR3 is 15 residues. In germline, CDR1 is SGHDT, CDR2 YYEEEE. The CDR3 spells CASSLDGDTSYEQYF. The CDR3 bases are TGTGCCAGCAGCTTGGACGGGGACACCTCCTACGAGCAGTACTTC.

This clonotype was seen ten or more times. This chain connects TRBV15 to TRBJ1-5; D is unresolved. Between the trimmed V and J ends, which lost 7 bases and 0 bases, there was a span of 13 bases. The CDR3 runs 15 residues. CDR1 and CDR2 from the germline V gene are LNHNV and YYDKDF (reference sequence). The CDR3 DNA sequence: TGTGCCACCACTAACTGGGATTATAGCAATCAGCCCCAGCATTTT. Translating gives CATTNWDYSNQPQHF.

This chain joins TRBV5-5 and TRBJ2-5, with 11 bases fitting TRBD2. From germline, CDR1 is SGHKS and CDR2 YYEKEE (reference sequence). This CDR3 spans 16 amino acids. Losses at the gene ends were 0 bases for V and 1 base for J; bases not matched to a gene: 2. CDR3 protein: CASSLGTSGGQETQYF. DNA of the CDR3: TGTGCCAGCAGCTTGGGAACTAGCGGGGGCCAAGAGACCCAGTACTTC.

This clonotype was picked up many times. The chain couples TRBV28 to TRBJ2-3; 7 bases align to TRBD2. CDR3 length equals 16 residues. V lost 6 bases, J lost 2 bases, and 11 bases stayed unmatched. Germline V gene lookup returns CDR1 MDHEN and CDR2 SYDVKM. CDR3 DNA: TGTGCCAGCAGGATCTTAGCGGGTTCCGCCACAGATACGCAGTATTTT. This gives the protein CASRILAGSATDTQYF.

Many counts were recorded for this clonotype. The chain uses TRBV12-3 or TRBV12-4 and TRBJ1-2; D not certain. V lost 4 bases and J lost 4, with 16 bases in between. The CDR3 length is 15 residues. The chain's CDR3 is CASSSNLGNSYGYTF. CDR3 nucleotides: TGTGCCAGCAGTTCAAACCTAGGGAATTCCTATGGCTACACCTTC.

V gene TRBV12-3 or TRBV12-4 combines with J gene TRBJ2-1; D not certain. Trimming pared 6 bases from V and 5 bases from J, leaving 5 bases between. The CDR3 has 11 residues. CDR3 amino acids: CASSQHNEQFF. Here the CDR3 DNA reads TGTGCCAGCAGCCAACACAATGAGCAGTTCTTC.

The chain recombines TRBV20-1 with TRBJ2-7; D may match TRBD1 or TRBD2 (5 bases each). This CDR3 is 13 amino acids long. V was clipped by 4 bases and J by 1 base, with 11 bases between them. Germline assignment: CDR1 DFQATT and CDR2 SNEGSKA (reference sequence). The CDR3 DNA reads TGCAGTGCTAATTGGGGGAATTCCTACGAGCAGTACTTC. This gives the protein CSANWGNSYEQYF.

This clonotype has ten or more counts. The chain employs TRBV3-1 and TRBJ2-7; D is uncertain. CDR3 size: 11 residues. Trimming removed 1 base from V and 7 bases from J, with 5 bases in between. Germline loops: CDR1 LGHDT, CDR2 YNNKEL (reference sequence). The CDR3 region is CASSQGDEQYF. For the CDR3, the DNA is TGTGCCAGCAGCCAAGGGGATGAGCAGTACTTC.

Points on this clonotype: A read error may explain this, as a much larger clone is one base away. The rearrangement uses TRBV20-1 and TRBJ2-7; TRBD1 matches 8 bases. This CDR3 comprises 14 residues. The junction had 2 bases not matched to a gene; V was cut back by 1 base and J by 0 bases. Germline CDR1 is DFQATT and CDR2 is SNEGSKA (reference sequence). The CDR3 DNA reads as TGCAGTGCTAGAGCGACAGGGGACTCCTACGAGCAGTACTTC. Its protein is CSARATGDSYEQYF.

This clonotype was found a few times. The chain carries TRBV6-1 and TRBJ2-1; 7 bases map to TRBD1. The CDR3 contains 13 residues. Germline V gene lookup returns CDR1 MNHNS and CDR2 SASEGT. V dropped 2 bases and J dropped 12; count of bases not matched to a gene: 7. The CDR3 sequence is CASSERVTGSQFF. The CDR3 coding sequence is TGTGCCAGCAGTGAAAGAGTGACAGGGTCGCAGTTCTTC.

This clonotype was counted ten times or more. V and J are TRBV5-1 and TRBJ1-2; the D is unclear. Trimming removed 4 bases from V and 0 bases from J, with 10 bases in between. The CDR3 has 14 amino acids. Germline V gene data show CDR1 as SGHRS and CDR2 as YFSETQ. CDR3 DNA sequence: TGCGCCAGCAGCGGAACAGTGACTAACTATGGCTACACCTTC. It yields the protein CASSGTVTNYGYTF.

This clonotype was seen only a few times. J is TRBJ2-3 and V is TRBV18, with D tentatively TRBD2 (5 bases). The CDR3 is made up of 16 amino acids. V was clipped by 2 bases and J by 0 bases, with 12 bases between them. Germline loops: CDR1 KGHSH, CDR2 LQKENI. The CDR3 spells CASSPDTGISTDTQYF. The CDR3 DNA reads TGTGCCAGCTCACCAGATACGGGGATTAGCACAGATACGCAGTATTTT.

This clonotype showed up just a few times. V usage is TRBV6-5 and J usage is TRBJ2-7, with D perhaps matching TRBD2 (5 bases). V lost 0 bases and J lost 7, with 16 bases in between. The length of the CDR3 is 15 residues. Germline V lookup: CDR1 MNHEY, CDR2 SVGAGI. Here the CDR3 DNA reads TGTGCCAGCAGTTACTCGAATAGGGAGACGAGGGAGCAGTACTTC. Its translation: CASSYSNRETREQYF.

This clonotype was detected ten times or more. The CDR3 loop is CATSHSAGSVQYF. The CDR3 DNA is TGTGCCACCTCCCACTCGGCGGGGTCTGTGCAGTACTTC. This chain links TRBV12-3 or TRBV12-4 with TRBJ2-7; D possibly corresponds to TRBD2 (6 bases). The CDR3 runs 13 residues. Trimming left V 10 bases short and J 9 bases short, with 22 bases between.

The J gene is TRBJ2-1, the V gene TRBV6-1; 13 bases are a match to TRBD2. The V gene's germline CDR1 is MNHNS and CDR2 SASEGT. The length of the CDR3 is 18 residues. J lost 6 bases, V lost 2 bases, and 10 bases had no gene match. This CDR3 reads CASSERGYRTSGSNEQFF. CDR3 DNA sequence: TGTGCCAGCAGTGAACGTGGGTATCGGACTAGCGGGAGCAATGAGCAGTTCTTC.